These 12 T cell receptor beta chains originate from one sample sequenced in a study of tumor-infiltrating lymphocytes in primary liver carcinoma. The authors made TCR beta cDNA from approximately 500 ng total RNA with a constant-region primer. Each TCR beta library was derived from three nested multiplex PCR rounds that employed slightly modified ARM-PCR. TRBV1-TRBV30 forward and Cbeta reverse primers drove the first two approximately 10-cycle rounds. From the multiplex PCR reads, TCRdb called clonotypes with MiXCR, one entry per CDR3 protein. Here the sample spans hundreds of thousands of distinct CDR3 sequences, roughly three fifths being singletons. It was unsorted whole blood that yielded blood RNA, and germline DNA was also extracted. Sequenced: peripheral blood. These receptors were taken from a woman under 40 with primary liver carcinoma and hepatitis B virus infection.

A note on this clonotype: Since the CDR3 does not end with the conserved phenylalanine or tryptophan, this likely comes from a read error. J is TRBJ2-7 and V is TRBV12-3 or TRBV12-4; D gene ambiguous. The CDR3 is 13 residues long. CDR3 loop: CASSLKRSYEQYL. The CDR3 DNA reads TGTGCCAGCAGTTTAAAACGCTCCTATGAGCAGTACTTA.

In this sample, this clonotype turned up a few times. The chain recombines TRBV5-6 with TRBJ1-3; D remains unclear. Germline V gives CDR1 SGHDT, CDR2 YYEEEE. Between the trimmed V and J ends, which lost 0 bases and 4 bases, there was a span of 8 bases. CDR3 length: 14 residues. CDR3 loop: CASSLVPEGNTIYF. CDR3 nucleotides: TGTGCCAGCAGCTTGGTGCCGGAAGGAAACACCATATATTTT. Full variable domain (rest looked up from reference TRBV5-6 and TRBJ1-3): DAGVTQSPTHLIKTRGQQVTLRCSPKSGHDTVSWYQQALGQGPQFIFQYYEEEERQRGNFPDRFSGHQFPNYSSELNVNALLLGDSALYLCASSLVPEGNTIYFGEGSWLTVV.

Concerning this clonotype itself: One junction end disagrees with the germline gene, perhaps due to a read error. The CDR3 bases are TGCAGCGTTGTGGCGGACAGGGCTGCCTACAAGCAGTACTTC. This translates into CSVVADRAAYKQYF. The J gene is TRBJ2-7, the V gene TRBV29-1; the match to TRBD1 covers 8 bases. The V gene's germline CDR1 is SQVTM and CDR2 ANQGSEA. There are 14 residues in the CDR3.

This clonotype was observed a few times. The chain employs TRBV6-6 and TRBJ1-6, with a tentative D call TRBD1 (5 bases). Looked up from germline, CDR1 is MNHNY and CDR2 is SVGAGI (reference sequence). Trimming removed 6 bases from V and 2 bases from J, with 14 bases in between. CDR3 length: 16 amino acids. The DNA of the CDR3 is TGTGCCAGCAGGCTCAGGGCGAACGCCTATAATTCACCCCTCCACTTT. Its protein is CASRLRANAYNSPLHF.

On this clonotype itself: A much larger clone is a single base away; this may be a read error. Because it lacks the conserved phenylalanine or tryptophan at the end, this CDR3 is likely a read error. The V gene is TRBV6-2 or TRBV6-3, the J gene TRBJ1-5; no definite D call. The CDR3 totals 15 residues. Germline values: CDR1 MNHEY, CDR2 SVGEGT. V was cut by 2 bases and J by 2 bases, with 10 bases left in between. This CDR3 reads CASSYPASRNQPQHL. CDR3 bases: TGTGCCAGCAGTTACCCGGCCAGTCGCAATCAGCCCCAGCATCTT.

Turning to this clonotype: One end of the junction does not line up with germline, which may come from a read error. The chain combines TRBV11-2 with TRBJ2-2; D is perhaps TRBD2 (5 bases). Germline lookup yields CDR1 SGHAT and CDR2 FQNNGV. This CDR3 is 15 amino acids long. The CDR3 DNA sequence: TGTGCCAGCAGCTTAGAGGTAGCAAACATCGGGGAGCTCTTTTTT. Translating it yields CASSLEVANIGELFF.

V and J are TRBV7-6 and TRBJ2-1; 8 nucleotides align to TRBD2. The CDR3 consists of 16 residues. J was trimmed by 0 bases and V by 6 bases; bases with no gene match: 7. In germline, CDR1 is SGHVS, CDR2 FNYEAQ. The CDR3 here is CASSSERGSSYNEQFF. DNA for the CDR3: TGTGCCAGCAGTTCCGAGCGGGGGAGCTCCTACAATGAGCAGTTCTTC.

This clonotype has a handful of counts. This chain uses TRBV28 with TRBJ2-1; TRBD1 aligns across 7 bases. Unmatched junction bases numbered 5, after V lost 6 bases and J lost 0 bases. Germline loops: CDR1 MDHEN, CDR2 SYDVKM. This CDR3 region has 15 residues. The CDR3 nucleotides read TGTGCCAGCAGACCCGGGACAGTCTCCTACAATGAGCAGTTCTTC. Translated, it gives CASRPGTVSYNEQFF.

In the case of this clonotype: At one boundary the junction diverges from the germline segment, which might be a read error. J is TRBJ2-1 and V is TRBV14; tentative D call: TRBD2 (6 bases). The CDR3 spans 16 residues. CDR1 and CDR2 from the germline V gene are SGHDN and FVKESK. CDR3 residues: CASSPPGSMTYNEQFF. CDR3 in DNA: TGTGCCAGCAGCCCCCCCGGGAGTATGACCTACAATGAACAGTTCTTC.

This chain uses TRBV25-1 with TRBJ2-1; perhaps TRBD1 as D (5 bases). Trimming shortened V by 6 bases and J by 3 bases, and 12 bases separated the two germline ends. CDR3 length: 14 residues. Germline V gives CDR1 MGHDK, CDR2 SYGVNS. In DNA, the CDR3 is TGTGCCAGCAGCAGGGTCAAGAACTACAATGAGCAGTTCTTC. It specifies CASSRVKNYNEQFF.

A remark on this clonotype: It is likely a read error, because the conserved phenylalanine at the end of the CDR3 is missing. This chain uses TRBV28 with TRBJ2-7; D perhaps matches TRBD2 (6 bases). Germline CDR1 reads MDHEN; CDR2 reads SYDVKM. CDR3 length: 17 amino acids. V was trimmed by 3 bases and J by 3 bases, leaving 21 bases between them. The CDR3 reads CASSFPTLRTGVYEQYL. The CDR3 DNA sequence: TGTGCCAGCAGTTTCCCCACCCTCCGAACGGGAGTCTACGAGCAGTACTTA.

This clonotype was seen more than once but under ten times. The chain links TRBV13 to TRBJ2-1; 9 bases map to TRBD2. The CDR3 is 18 residues long. Unmatched junction bases numbered 11, after V lost 1 base and J lost 4 bases. The germline CDR1 and CDR2 sequences are PRHDT and FYEKMQ (reference sequence). The CDR3 is CASSLVTGSGSNYNEQFF. DNA of the CDR3: TGTGCCAGCAGCTTAGTTACAGGTAGCGGGAGTAATTACAATGAGCAGTTCTTC.